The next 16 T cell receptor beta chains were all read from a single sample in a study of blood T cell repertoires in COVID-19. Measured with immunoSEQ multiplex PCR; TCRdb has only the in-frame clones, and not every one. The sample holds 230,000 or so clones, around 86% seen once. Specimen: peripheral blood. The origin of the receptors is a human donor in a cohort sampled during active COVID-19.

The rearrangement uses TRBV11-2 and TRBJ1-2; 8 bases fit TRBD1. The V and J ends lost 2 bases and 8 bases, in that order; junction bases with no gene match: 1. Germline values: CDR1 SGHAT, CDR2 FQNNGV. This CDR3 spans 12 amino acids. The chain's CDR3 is CASSLSGGGYTF. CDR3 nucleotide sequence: TGTGCCAGCAGCTTATCAGGGGGCGGCTACACCTTC.

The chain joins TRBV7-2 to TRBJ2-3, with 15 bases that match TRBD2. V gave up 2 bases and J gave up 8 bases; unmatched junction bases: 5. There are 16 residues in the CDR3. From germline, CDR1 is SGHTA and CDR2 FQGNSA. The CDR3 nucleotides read TGTGCCAGCAGCTTATGGACTAGCGGGAGGGCCGGTACGCAGTATTTT. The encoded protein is CASSLWTSGRAGTQYF.

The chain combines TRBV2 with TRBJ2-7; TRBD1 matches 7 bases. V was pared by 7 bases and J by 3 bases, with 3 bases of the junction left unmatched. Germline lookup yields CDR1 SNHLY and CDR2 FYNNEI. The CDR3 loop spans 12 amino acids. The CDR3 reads CASTGDSYEQYF. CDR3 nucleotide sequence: TGTGCCAGCACTGGGGACAGCTACGAGCAGTACTTC.

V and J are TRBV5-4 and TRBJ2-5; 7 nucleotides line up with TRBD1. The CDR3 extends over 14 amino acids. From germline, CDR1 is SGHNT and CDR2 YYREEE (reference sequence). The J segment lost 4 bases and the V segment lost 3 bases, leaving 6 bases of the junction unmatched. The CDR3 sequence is CASSSPGGGETQYF. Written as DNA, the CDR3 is TGTGCCAGCAGCTCACCAGGGGGTGGAGAGACCCAGTACTTC.

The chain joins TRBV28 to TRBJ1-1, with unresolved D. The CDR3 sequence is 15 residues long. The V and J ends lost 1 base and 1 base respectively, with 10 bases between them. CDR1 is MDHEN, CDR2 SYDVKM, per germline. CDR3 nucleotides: TGTGCCAGCAGTTTATATAAGTTGCGGAACACTGAAGCTTTCTTT. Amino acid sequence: CASSLYKLRNTEAFF.

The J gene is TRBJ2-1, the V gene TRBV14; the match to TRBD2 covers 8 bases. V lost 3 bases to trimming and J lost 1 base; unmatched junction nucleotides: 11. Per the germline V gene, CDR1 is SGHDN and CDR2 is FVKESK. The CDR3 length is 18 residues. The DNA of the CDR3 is TGTGCCAGCAGCCAGATCTTGGGTAGCGGGATATCCTACAATGAGCAGTTCTTC. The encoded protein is CASSQILGSGISYNEQFF.

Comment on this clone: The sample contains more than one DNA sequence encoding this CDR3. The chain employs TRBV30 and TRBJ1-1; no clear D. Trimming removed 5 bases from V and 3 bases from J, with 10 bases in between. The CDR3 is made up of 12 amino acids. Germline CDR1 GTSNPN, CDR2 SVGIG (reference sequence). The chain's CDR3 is CAWRQDYTEAFF. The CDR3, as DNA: TGTGCCTGGCGGCAGGATTACACTGAAGCTTTCTTT.

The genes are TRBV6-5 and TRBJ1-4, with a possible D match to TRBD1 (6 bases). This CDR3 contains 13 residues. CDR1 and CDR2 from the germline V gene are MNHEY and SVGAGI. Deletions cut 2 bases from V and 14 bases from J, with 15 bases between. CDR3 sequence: CASSYANRVQLFF. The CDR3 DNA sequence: TGTGCCAGCAGTTACGCAAACAGGGTACAGCTGTTTTTT.

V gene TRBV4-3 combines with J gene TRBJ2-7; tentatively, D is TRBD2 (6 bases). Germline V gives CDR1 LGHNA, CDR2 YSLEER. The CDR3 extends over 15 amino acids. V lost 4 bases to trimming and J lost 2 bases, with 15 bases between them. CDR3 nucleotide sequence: TGCGCCAGCAGCCCGGGGAAGCGGGTGACCTACGAGCAGTACTTC. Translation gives CASSPGKRVTYEQYF.

CDR3 nucleotide sequence: TGTGCCAGCAGCTCTCCGGGACTAGCGGCGAAGTTCTACGAGCAGTACTTC. This sequence encodes CASSSPGLAAKFYEQYF. The chain couples TRBV6-2 or TRBV6-3 to TRBJ2-7; 11 nucleotides line up with TRBD2. Per germline, CDR1 MNHEY and CDR2 SVGEGT. The length of the CDR3 is 17 residues. The ends lost 6 bases at V and 3 bases at J; junction bases unmatched: 13.

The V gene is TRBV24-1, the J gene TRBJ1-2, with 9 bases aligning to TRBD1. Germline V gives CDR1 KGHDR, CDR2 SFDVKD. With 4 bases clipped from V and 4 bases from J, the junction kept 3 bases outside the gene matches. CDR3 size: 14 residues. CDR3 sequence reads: CATSDLDRGYGYTF. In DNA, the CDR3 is TGTGCCACCAGTGACCTGGACAGGGGCTATGGCTACACCTTC.

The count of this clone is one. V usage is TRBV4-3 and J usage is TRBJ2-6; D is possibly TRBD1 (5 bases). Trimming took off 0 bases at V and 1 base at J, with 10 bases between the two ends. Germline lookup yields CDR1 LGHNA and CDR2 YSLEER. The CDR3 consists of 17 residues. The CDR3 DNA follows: TGCGCCAGCAGCCAAGATTGGGGCGCATCTGGGGCCAACGTCCTGACTTTC. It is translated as CASSQDWGASGANVLTF.

The CDR3 bases are TGTGCCAGCAGCATTAGCGGGAGACGCTACAATGAGCAGTTCTTC. Translating it yields CASSISGRRYNEQFF. The chain has TRBV5-8 and TRBJ2-1; 9 positions match TRBD2. V was clipped by 4 bases and J by 3 bases; unmatched bases: 5. This CDR3 is built from 15 residues. Germline CDR1 reads SGHTS; CDR2 reads YDEGEE.

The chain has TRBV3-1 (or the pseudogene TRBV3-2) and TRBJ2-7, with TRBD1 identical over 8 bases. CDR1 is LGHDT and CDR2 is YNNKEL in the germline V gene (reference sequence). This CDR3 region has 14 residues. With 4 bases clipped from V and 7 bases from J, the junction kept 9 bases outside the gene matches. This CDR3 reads CASSPRTGHREQYF. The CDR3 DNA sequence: TGTGCCAGCAGCCCCAGGACAGGGCATCGGGAGCAGTACTTC.

This CDR3 reads CASSYTEYSGIYNEQFF. CDR3 nucleotides: TGTGCCAGCAGTTACACCGAGTATAGCGGGATATACAATGAGCAGTTCTTC. This rearrangement joins TRBV27 to TRBJ2-1; 8 nucleotides line up with TRBD2. The CDR3 has 17 amino acids. Germline assignment: CDR1 MNHEY and CDR2 SMNVEV (reference sequence). Germline trimming cut 4 bases from V and 4 bases from J; bases unmatched to any gene: 12.

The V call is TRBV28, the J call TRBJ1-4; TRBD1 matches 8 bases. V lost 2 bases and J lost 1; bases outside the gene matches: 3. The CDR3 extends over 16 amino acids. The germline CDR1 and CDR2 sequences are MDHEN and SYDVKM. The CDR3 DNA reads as TGTGCCAGCAGTTTAACAGGGGGAAGAACTAATGAAAAACTGTTTTTT. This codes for CASSLTGGRTNEKLFF.